This TCR beta chain was captured by sequencing in a study of CD8 T cells in ankylosing spondylitis. This clonotype came up many times. Antigen: not known. Whole-study findings and limits: Relatively scarce in peripheral blood, disease-linked clones were CD8+. Reportedly, matched ankylosing spondylitis synovial fluid was significantly enriched for disease-linked clones. Seemingly characteristic of ankylosing spondylitis blood was a TCR beta motif consisting of several highly homologous variants.

Library preparation for TCR beta used quantitative 5'-RACE with molecular barcodes. TCRdb re-analysed the 5' RACE reads in MiXCR, keeping a single row per CDR3 protein. There are a few hundred thousand distinct CDR3 sequences in the sample; around 21% occur only once, and around 3.2% lies in the top ten. Germline CDR1 and CDR2: SEHNR and FQNEAQ (reference sequence). The V gene end was trimmed by 7 bases and the J gene end by 4 bases; junction bases not matched to a gene: 14. The CDR3 sequence is 16 residues long. This clonotype was obtained from a female donor with ankylosing spondylitis or in good health (not recorded which). The chain couples TRBV7-9 to TRBJ2-7; 9 bases align to TRBD1. Sequenced: blood, either unsorted or a sorted T cell fraction (not recorded which). CDR3 bases: TGTGCCAGCAAGGGAGAAACCGGGACAGGGAATTACGAGCAGTACTTC. Protein product: CASKGETGTGNYEQYF.